The table lists the clone carrying this TCR beta chain with many counts. Trimming cost V 3 bases and J 6 bases; bases outside gene matches: 6. Germline CDR1 SGDLS, CDR2 YYNGEE. The CDR3 has 14 residues. The sample originates from a study of CD8 T cells in ankylosing spondylitis. One entry per CDR3 protein results from TCRdb running MiXCR on the 5' RACE reads. The sample holds around 6,700 distinct CDR3 sequences, about 3% seen once. This rearrangement joins TRBV9 to TRBJ2-1, with TRBD2 matching over 7 bases. This TCR was recovered from a female donor with ankylosing spondylitis or in good health (not recorded which). Input material: blood, either unsorted or a sorted T cell fraction (not recorded which). CDR3 nucleotide sequence: TGTGCCAGCAGCGAGGATGGCGGGGGCAATGAGCAGTTCTTC. This gives the protein CASSEDGGGNEQFF.